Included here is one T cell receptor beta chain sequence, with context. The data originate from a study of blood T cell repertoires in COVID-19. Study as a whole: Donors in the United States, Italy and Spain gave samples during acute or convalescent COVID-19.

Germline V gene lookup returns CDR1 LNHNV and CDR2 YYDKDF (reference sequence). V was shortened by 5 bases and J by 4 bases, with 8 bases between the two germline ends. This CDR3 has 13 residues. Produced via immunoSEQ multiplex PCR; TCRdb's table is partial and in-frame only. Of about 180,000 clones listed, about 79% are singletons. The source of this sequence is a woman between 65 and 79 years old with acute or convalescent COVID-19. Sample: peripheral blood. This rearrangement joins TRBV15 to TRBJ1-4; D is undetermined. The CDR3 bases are TGTGCCACCAGCGCCGGGAATAATGAAAAACTGTTTTTT. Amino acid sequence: CATSAGNNEKLFF.